The clone carrying this T cell receptor (beta chain) was found a few times. The target antigen is unknown. The data are from a study of identical twins. TCRdb re-derived calls from the 5' RACE reads in MiXCR, one entry per CDR3 protein. Of fewer than 550,000 distinct CDR3 sequences in the sample, roughly an eighth were seen once. The CDR3 is 16 residues long. V was cut by 7 bases and J by 0 bases, with 15 bases left in between. The germline CDR1 and CDR2 sequences are MDHEN and SYDVKM. Study observations and caveats: Out-of-frame alpha sequences shared by twins showed excess low generation probability.

In addition, the sample was reused for a study of yellow fever vaccine responses in identical twins.

The receptor was isolated from a woman aged 18 to 35 in good health. The sequenced sample consisted of CD4+ T cells sorted from blood. The J gene is TRBJ2-2, the V gene TRBV28; no clear D gene. CDR3 nucleotides: TGTGCCAGCACCCCCCAAGGTGTAACGAACACCGGGGAGCTGTTTTTT. This encodes CASTPQGVTNTGELFF.